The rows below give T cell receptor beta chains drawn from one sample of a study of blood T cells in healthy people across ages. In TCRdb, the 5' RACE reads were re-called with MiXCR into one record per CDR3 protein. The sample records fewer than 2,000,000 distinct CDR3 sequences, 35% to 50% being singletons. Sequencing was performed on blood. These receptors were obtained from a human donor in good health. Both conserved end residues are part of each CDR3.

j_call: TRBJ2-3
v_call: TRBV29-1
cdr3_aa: CSARTGQGVTDTQYF

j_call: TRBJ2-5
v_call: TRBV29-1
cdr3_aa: CSVAADRGRQGTQYF

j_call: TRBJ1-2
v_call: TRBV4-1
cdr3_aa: CASSQEIWGRSTNYGYTF

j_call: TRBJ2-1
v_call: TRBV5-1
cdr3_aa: CASTISPTYNEQFF

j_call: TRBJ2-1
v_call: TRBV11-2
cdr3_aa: CASSEDRVVNEQFF

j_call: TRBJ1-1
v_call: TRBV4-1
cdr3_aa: CASSHNRGVNTEAFF

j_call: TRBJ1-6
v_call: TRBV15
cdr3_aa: CATSREGNGDSPLHF

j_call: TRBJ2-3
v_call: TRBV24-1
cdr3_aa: CATSDGRGDTQYF

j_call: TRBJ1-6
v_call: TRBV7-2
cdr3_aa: CASSLAGGQGINSPLHF

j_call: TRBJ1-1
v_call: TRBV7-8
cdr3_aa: CASSLGEYLFFNTEAFF

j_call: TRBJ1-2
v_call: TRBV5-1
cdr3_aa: CASSWDRERYGYTF

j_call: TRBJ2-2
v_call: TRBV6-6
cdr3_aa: CASTGETGERFF

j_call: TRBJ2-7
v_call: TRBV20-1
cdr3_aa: CSARKLSDEQYF

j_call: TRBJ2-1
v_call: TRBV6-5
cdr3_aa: CASSFTSGGYNEQFF

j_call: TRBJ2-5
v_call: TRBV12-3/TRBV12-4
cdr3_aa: CTSRGVVRETQYF

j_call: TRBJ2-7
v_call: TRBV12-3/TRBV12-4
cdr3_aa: CASSFSGVKSYEQYF

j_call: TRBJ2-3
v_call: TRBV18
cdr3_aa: CASSRIGTDTQYF

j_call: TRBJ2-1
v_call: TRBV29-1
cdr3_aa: CSVEYSGNEQFF

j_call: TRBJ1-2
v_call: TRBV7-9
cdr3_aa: CASSYSPGQDDGYTF

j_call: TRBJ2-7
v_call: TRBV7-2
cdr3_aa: CASRRGLASYEQYF

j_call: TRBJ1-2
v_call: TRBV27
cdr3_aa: CASDRGPRINYGYTF

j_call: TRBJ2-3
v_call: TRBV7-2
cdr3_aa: CASSLGGGLEGVTDTQYF

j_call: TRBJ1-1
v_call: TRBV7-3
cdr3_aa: CASSPGLHTEAFF

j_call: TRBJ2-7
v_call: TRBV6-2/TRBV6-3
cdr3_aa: CASSWITGVSHEQYF

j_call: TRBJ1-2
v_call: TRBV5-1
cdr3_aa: CASSLQGQGVSGYTF

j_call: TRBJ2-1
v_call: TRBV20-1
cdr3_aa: CSAREKINEQFF

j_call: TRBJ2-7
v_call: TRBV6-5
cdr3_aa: CASSYQGLAGVEQYF

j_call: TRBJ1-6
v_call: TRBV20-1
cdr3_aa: CSAREVNSPLHF

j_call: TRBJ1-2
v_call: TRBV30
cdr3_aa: CAWGALRGYYGYTF

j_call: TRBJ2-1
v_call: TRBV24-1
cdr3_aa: CATSDSAGTGGLNEQFF

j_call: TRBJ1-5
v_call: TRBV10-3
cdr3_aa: CAISERGTGSGQPQHF

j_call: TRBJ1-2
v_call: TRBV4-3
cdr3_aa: CASSQETPRGGYTF